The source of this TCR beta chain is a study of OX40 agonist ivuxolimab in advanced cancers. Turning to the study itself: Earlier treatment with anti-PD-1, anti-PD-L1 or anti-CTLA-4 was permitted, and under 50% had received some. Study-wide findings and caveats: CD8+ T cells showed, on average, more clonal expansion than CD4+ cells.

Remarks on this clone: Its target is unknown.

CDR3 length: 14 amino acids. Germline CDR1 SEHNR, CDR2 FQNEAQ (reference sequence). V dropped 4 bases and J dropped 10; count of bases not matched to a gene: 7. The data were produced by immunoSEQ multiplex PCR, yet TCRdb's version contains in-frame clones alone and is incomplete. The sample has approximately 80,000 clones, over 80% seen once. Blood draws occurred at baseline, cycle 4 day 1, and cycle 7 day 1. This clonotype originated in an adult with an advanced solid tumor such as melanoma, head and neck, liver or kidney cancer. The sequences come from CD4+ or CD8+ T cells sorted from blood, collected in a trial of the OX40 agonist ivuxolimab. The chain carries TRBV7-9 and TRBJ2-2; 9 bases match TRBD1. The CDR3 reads CASSYLQGAAELFF. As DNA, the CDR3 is TGTGCCAGCAGCTACCTACAGGGGGCGGCGGAGCTGTTTTTT.